The clone carrying this T cell receptor (beta chain) was observed a handful of times. Germline V CDR1 and CDR2: SGHDN, FVKESK. Trimming shortened V by 6 bases and J by 6 bases, and 15 bases separated the two germline ends. The CDR3 length is 13 residues. This entry is derived from a study of identifying expanded T cells in peripheral blood. TCRdb's table, derived via immunoSEQ multiplex PCR, lists solely in-frame clones and lacks some. The table lists 90,000 to 100,000 clones, 88% of them singletons, with under 6% in the top ten. The chain uses TRBV14 and TRBJ2-7; a weak D match, TRBD1 (5 bases). The sequence was collected from a person aged 18 to 70 in good health. Material for sequencing was blood. The CDR3: CASRPRGQSEQYF. In DNA, the CDR3 is TGTGCCAGCAGGCCGCGAGGACAATCCGAGCAGTACTTC.